This TCR beta chain was identified in a study of liver allograft versus peripheral blood T cells. Background on the study: Transplanted livers and recipients' peripheral blood had their T cell receptor repertoires compared. Whole-study results and caveats: Repertoires of T cell receptors that resided inside liver allografts reportedly differed from those in peripheral blood.

TCRdb re-derived calls from the reads in MiXCR, one entry per CDR3 protein. Of more than 2,500 distinct CDR3 sequences listed, around 17% were seen once; the top ten hold roughly 20%. In this sample, this clonotype is medium-sized. Its antigen is unknown. This receptor was taken from a human patient who had a liver transplant. The graft donor may be the source of some T cells.

The CDR3 DNA reads TGTGCCAGTAGTCTCCAGGATTCTCGGCTATTGTTCTTC. This codes for CASSLQDSRLLFF. This sequence joins TRBV19 and TRBJ2-1; D is undetermined. V was pared by 5 bases and J by 15 bases, with 20 bases between. This CDR3 region has 13 residues. In germline, CDR1 is LNHDA, CDR2 SQIVND (reference sequence). Full variable domain (outside the CDR3, taken from reference TRBV19 and TRBJ2-1): DGGITQSPKYLFRKEGQNVTLSCEQNLNHDAMYWYRQDPGQGLRLIYYSQIVNDFQKGDIAEGYSVSREKKESFPLTVTSAQKNPTAFYLCASSLQDSRLLFFGPGTRLTVL.